This T cell receptor (beta chain) was found in a study of CD8+CD57+ T cells in acquired aplastic anemia. On the study more broadly: DNA from sorted CD4+ and CD8+ cells averaged roughly 3.2 ug. Approximately 9.9 million reads, on average, were obtained for CD4+ cells from healthy donors. The study's findings and limits: Controls did not differ significantly from patients in CD8+ Simpson's diversity. Patients shared just under 30 CD8+ CDR3 sequences with controls.

This clonotype occurred many times. Antigen specificity is unknown. The use of genomic DNA as template underpinned the TCR beta VDJ and CDR3 profiling. TCRdb redid the calling of the reads with MiXCR, one entry per CDR3 protein. The repertoire has about 180,000 distinct CDR3 sequences, 40% to 55% of them found once; the top ten carry roughly 3%. The CDR3 has 17 residues. Germline V gene lookup returns CDR1 MNHEY and CDR2 SVGAGI. The trim removed 0 bases at V and 9 bases at J, leaving 11 bases unmatched. This clonotype was obtained from a human donor in good health. This sequence joins TRBV6-5 and TRBJ2-1; 10 nucleotides match TRBD2. The sample was sorted CD4+, CD8+, or CD8+CD57+ T cells (not recorded which) from PBMCs. This CDR3 reads CASSYSHFRSGRVEQFF. In DNA form, the CDR3 reads TGTGCCAGCAGTTACTCCCATTTCCGAAGCGGGAGGGTTGAGCAGTTCTTC.